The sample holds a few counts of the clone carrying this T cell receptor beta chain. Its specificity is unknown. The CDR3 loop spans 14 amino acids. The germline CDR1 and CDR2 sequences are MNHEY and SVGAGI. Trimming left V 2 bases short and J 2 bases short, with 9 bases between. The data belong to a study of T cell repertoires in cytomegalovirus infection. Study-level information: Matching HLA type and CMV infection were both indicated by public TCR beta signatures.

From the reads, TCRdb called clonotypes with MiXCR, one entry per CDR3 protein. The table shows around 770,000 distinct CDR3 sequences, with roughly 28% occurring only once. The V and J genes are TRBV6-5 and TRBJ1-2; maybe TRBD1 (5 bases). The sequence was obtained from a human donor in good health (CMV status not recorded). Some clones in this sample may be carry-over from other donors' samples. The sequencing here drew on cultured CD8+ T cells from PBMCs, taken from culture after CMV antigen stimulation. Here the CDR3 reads CASSYGRVNYGYTF. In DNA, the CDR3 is TGTGCCAGCAGTTACGGCAGGGTCAACTATGGCTACACCTTC.